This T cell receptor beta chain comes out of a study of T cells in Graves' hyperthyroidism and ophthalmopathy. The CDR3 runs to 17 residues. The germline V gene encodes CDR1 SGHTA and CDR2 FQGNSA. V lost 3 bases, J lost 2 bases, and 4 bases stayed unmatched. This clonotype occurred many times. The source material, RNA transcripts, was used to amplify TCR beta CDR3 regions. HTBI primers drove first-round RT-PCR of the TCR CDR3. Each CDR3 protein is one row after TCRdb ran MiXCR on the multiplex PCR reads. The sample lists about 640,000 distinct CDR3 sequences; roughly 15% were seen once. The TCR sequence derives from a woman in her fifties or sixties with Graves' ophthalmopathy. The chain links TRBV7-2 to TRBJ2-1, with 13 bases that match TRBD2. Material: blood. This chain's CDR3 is CASSFATSGRTYNEQFF. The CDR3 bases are TGTGCCAGCAGCTTCGCGACTAGCGGGAGGACCTACAATGAGCAGTTCTTC.